One sample yielded the 11 T cell receptor beta chains listed below, sequenced in a study of blood T cell repertoires in COVID-19 (TCRdb year 2020). Libraries were built with the immunoSEQ multiplex PCR assay. Entries here come from immuneACCESS through TCRdb and include only in-frame sequences with V and J called. Some clones fail to appear in such tables; in the studies checked, an unresolved V gene covers under half of the shortfall, and the cause of the remainder is unknown. The table for this sample lists some 300,000 clones; 85% to 90% of them were counted only once. Jointly, the top ten make up over 3.5% of the sample. The source material was PBMCs or T cells enriched from blood (not recorded which). Every receptor here comes from a woman between 18 and 30 years old with acute COVID-19.

The table lists this clone with a count of one. V and J are TRBV11-2 and TRBJ2-1; D is perhaps TRBD2 (5 bases). This CDR3 is 15 amino acids long. V dropped 1 base and J dropped 3 bases, with 10 bases sitting between them. Germline V gene lookup returns CDR1 SGHAT and CDR2 FQNNGV. CDR3 bases: TGTGCCAGCAGCTTAGGTGCGGGCAACTACAATGAGCAGTTCTTC. Its translation is CASSLGAGNYNEQFF.

The CDR3 nucleotides read TGCGCCAGCAGCCTAAAACAGGGGAGAGAGACCCAGTACTTC. It translates to CASSLKQGRETQYF. V gene TRBV5-1 combines with J gene TRBJ2-5, with 7 positions matching TRBD1. The CDR3 sequence is 14 residues long. Germline V lookup: CDR1 SGHRS, CDR2 YFSETQ. V shed 4 bases and J 4 bases; nucleotides not matched to a gene: 7.

The V and J genes are TRBV6-1 and TRBJ1-5; D might be TRBD1 (6 bases). This CDR3 comprises 16 residues. Trimming removed 0 bases from V and 3 bases from J, with 12 bases in between. Germline V CDR1 and CDR2: MNHNS, SASEGT. CDR3 protein: CASSEARGTINQPQHF. For the CDR3, the DNA is TGTGCCAGCAGTGAAGCAAGAGGGACAATCAATCAGCCCCAGCATTTT.

The chain couples TRBV5-4 to TRBJ1-4; 7 nucleotides line up with TRBD1. The V gene's germline CDR1 is SGHNT and CDR2 YYREEE (reference sequence). The CDR3 covers 16 residues. V trimming: 4 bases; J trimming: 5 bases; junction bases outside the gene matches: 11. DNA for the CDR3: TGTGCCAGCAGCAGAGATTCGGGCAGGGGGAATGAAAAACTGTTTTTT. Its protein is CASSRDSGRGNEKLFF. Using reference TRBV5-4 and TRBJ1-4 for the parts outside the CDR3, the full variable domain is ETGVTQSPTHLIKTRGQQVTLRCSSQSGHNTVSWYQQALGQGPQFIFQYYREEENGRGNFPPRFSGLQFPNYSSELNVNALELDDSALYLCASSRDSGRGNEKLFFGSGTQLSVL.

This chain uses TRBV28 with TRBJ1-2; no reliable D call. Deletions cut 8 bases from V and 4 bases from J, with 11 bases between. Germline assignment: CDR1 MDHEN and CDR2 SYDVKM. This CDR3 has 12 residues. CDR3 residues: CASPRTSYGYTF. In DNA form, the CDR3 reads TGTGCCAGCCCTCGGACTTCCTATGGCTACACCTTC.

V and J are TRBV6-6 and TRBJ1-2; D is unresolved. The CDR3 has 13 residues. The germline V and J ends were trimmed by 6 bases and 4 bases, with 12 bases remaining between them. CDR1 is MNHNY, CDR2 SVGAGI, per germline (reference sequence). CDR3 bases: TGTGCCAGCAGCCGGGAGGGCTCCTATGGCTACACCTTC. It yields the protein CASSREGSYGYTF.

The V and J genes are TRBV21-1 and TRBJ2-3; TRBD1 was called by the table and not checked on the DNA. TRBV21-1 counts as a pseudogene. This CDR3 is 13 amino acids long. The CDR3 DNA follows: TGTGCCAGCAGCAGGGGCAGTTCAGATACGCAGTATTTT. Translation: CASSRGSSDTQYF.

CDR3 nucleotide sequence: TGTGCCAGCGACGGGACTAGCGGGAGAATGGGAAATGAGCAGTTCTTC. Encoded protein: CASDGTSGRMGNEQFF. The chain recombines TRBV28 with TRBJ2-1; 14 nucleotides match TRBD2. CDR3 size: 16 residues. In germline, CDR1 is MDHEN, CDR2 SYDVKM. V dropped 8 bases and J dropped 7; count of bases not matched to a gene: 10.

The chain couples TRBV11-3 to TRBJ2-7; D ambiguous. The germline gives CDR1 SGHNT, CDR2 YENEEA. Between the trimmed V and J ends, which lost 4 bases and 2 bases, there was a span of 21 bases. The CDR3 has 17 residues. The CDR3 spells CASSSSAGRYRPYEQYF. CDR3 bases: TGTGCCAGCAGCTCATCCGCCGGCAGGTACCGCCCCTACGAGCAGTACTTC.

The chain recombines TRBV19 with TRBJ1-5, with D possibly TRBD1 on 6 matching bases. CDR3 length: 14 residues. Between the trimmed V and J ends, which lost 2 bases and 7 bases, there was a span of 12 bases. Germline CDR1 reads LNHDA; CDR2 reads SQIVND (reference sequence). The CDR3 region is CASSIQGFRQPQHF. CDR3 sequence (DNA): TGTGCCAGTAGTATACAGGGGTTTAGGCAGCCCCAGCATTTT. Filled out from reference TRBV19 and TRBJ1-5, the complete variable domain reads DGGITQSPKYLFRKEGQNVTLSCEQNLNHDAMYWYRQDPGQGLRLIYYSQIVNDFQKGDIAEGYSVSREKKESFPLTVTSAQKNPTAFYLCASSIQGFRQPQHFGDGTRLSIL.

The genes are TRBV10-1 and TRBJ1-4; D is undetermined. Germline V CDR1 and CDR2: WNHNN, SYGVQD (reference sequence). Trimming stripped 3 bases from V and 4 bases from J, with 3 bases between. This CDR3 region has 12 residues. The CDR3 nucleotides read TGCGCCAGCAGTGACAGTAATGAAAAACTGTTTTTT. Its protein product is CASSDSNEKLFF.